This T cell receptor beta chain appears in the sequencing data of a study of cytomegalovirus exposure and HLA in healthy donors. Primers for the PCR totalled 60 Vbeta and 13 Jbeta. TCRdb keeps only in-frame clones here, not all; method: immunoSEQ multiplex PCR. Altogether about 160,000 clones are present, 70% to 80% being singletons, with the ten largest covering roughly 1.6%. The table lists this clone with a count of one. Its antigen is as yet unknown. Every donor was a healthy person donating bone marrow. The CDR3 has 14 residues. The ends were cut back, 8 bases at V and 6 bases at J, with 17 bases in the middle. Germline CDR1 and CDR2: SGHAT and FQNNGV. General study points: There were several of the most significant clusters that appeared linked to common viral pathogens in a later analysis. One cluster of highly shared sequence variants probably arose as a sequencing artifact.

Material: PBMCs. The receptor was isolated from a man aged 35-49 years in good health and CMV-seronegative. The chain joins TRBV11-2 to TRBJ2-1; no firm D call. The CDR3 nucleotides are TGTGCCAGCTCTATTTTAGTAAAGCGCAATGAGCAGTTCTTC. Protein product: CASSILVKRNEQFF.